Below, one TCR beta chain is given with its context. Its antigen remains unidentified. The V gene's germline CDR1 is MDHEN and CDR2 SYDVKM. The J segment lost 7 bases and the V segment lost 5 bases, leaving 12 bases of the junction unmatched. The CDR3 extends over 16 amino acids. The data were obtained in a study of glioma-infiltrating T cells. Study results and caveats: Tissue-blood divergence was below expectation in non-neoplastic patients, above in gliomas. Very few CDR3 sequences were shared between tissue and blood.

TCR alpha and beta CDR3 regions were amplified from RNA using iRepertoire nested multiplex PCR. One-step reverse transcription and amplification started from around 100-400 ng of tissue mRNA or PBMC total RNA. TCRdb re-called the multiplex PCR reads through MiXCR, storing one row per CDR3 protein. The sample consists of around 180,000 distinct CDR3 sequences, more than 35% of them appearing once. Material for sequencing was glioma tissue, nonneoplastic brain tissue, or PBMCs (not recorded which). This clonotype was obtained from a human donor with low-grade glioma or glioblastoma, undergoing nonglioma brain surgery, or in good health (not recorded which). The rearrangement joins TRBV28 to TRBJ2-7; 12 bases are a match to TRBD2. CDR3: CASSPGLAGYLGEQYF. For the CDR3, the DNA is TGTGCCAGCAGTCCCGGACTAGCGGGATATCTAGGGGAGCAGTACTTC.